The clone carrying this TCR beta chain was counted between two and nine times. This record belongs to a study of blood T cell repertoires in COVID-19. Study-level background: Collection of acute and convalescent COVID-19 samples took place in the United States, Italy and Spain. T cells, B-cell-depleted T cells, or PBMCs supplied cDNA or gDNA.

The J segment lost 6 bases and the V segment lost 2 bases, leaving 9 bases of the junction unmatched. The CDR3 runs to 16 residues. Germline V CDR1 and CDR2: SGHVS, FQNEAQ. Source study methods: Nucleated cell number was recorded as an estimate derived from reference gene primer amplification. Using immunoSEQ multiplex PCR, the repertoire was profiled, and TCRdb retains in-frame clones only, with some absent. Clone size and the V and J calls come from that table; the DNA yielded D and trimming. The table has 200,000 or so clones, approximately 90% seen once. This sequence joins TRBV7-8 and TRBJ2-2, with 7 bases lining up with TRBD2. This TCR came from a woman in her forties who had recovered from COVID-19. Sequenced input: peripheral blood. Here the CDR3 DNA reads TGTGCCAGCAGCTTAAAGCGCGCGGGAGTTCCCGGGGAGCTGTTTTTT. It codes for CASSLKRAGVPGELFF.